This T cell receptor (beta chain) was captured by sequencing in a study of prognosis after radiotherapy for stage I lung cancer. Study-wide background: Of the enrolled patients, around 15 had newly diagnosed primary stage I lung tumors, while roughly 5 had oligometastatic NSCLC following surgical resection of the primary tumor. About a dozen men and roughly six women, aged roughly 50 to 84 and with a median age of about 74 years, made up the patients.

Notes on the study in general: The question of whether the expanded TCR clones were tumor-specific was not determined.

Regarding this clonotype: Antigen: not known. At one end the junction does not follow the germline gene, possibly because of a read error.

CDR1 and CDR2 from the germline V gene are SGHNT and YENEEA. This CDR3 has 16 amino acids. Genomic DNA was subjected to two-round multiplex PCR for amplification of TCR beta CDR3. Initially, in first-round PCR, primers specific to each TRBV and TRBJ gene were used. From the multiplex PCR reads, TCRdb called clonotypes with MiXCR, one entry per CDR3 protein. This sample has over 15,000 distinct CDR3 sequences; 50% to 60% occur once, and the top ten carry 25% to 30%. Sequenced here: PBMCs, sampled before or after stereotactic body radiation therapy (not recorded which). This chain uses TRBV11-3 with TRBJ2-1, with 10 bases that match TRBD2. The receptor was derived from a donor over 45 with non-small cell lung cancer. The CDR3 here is CASSLWPAGGYNDQFF. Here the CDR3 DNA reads TGTGCCAGCAGCCTATGGCCAGCGGGAGGGTACAATGATCAGTTCTTC.